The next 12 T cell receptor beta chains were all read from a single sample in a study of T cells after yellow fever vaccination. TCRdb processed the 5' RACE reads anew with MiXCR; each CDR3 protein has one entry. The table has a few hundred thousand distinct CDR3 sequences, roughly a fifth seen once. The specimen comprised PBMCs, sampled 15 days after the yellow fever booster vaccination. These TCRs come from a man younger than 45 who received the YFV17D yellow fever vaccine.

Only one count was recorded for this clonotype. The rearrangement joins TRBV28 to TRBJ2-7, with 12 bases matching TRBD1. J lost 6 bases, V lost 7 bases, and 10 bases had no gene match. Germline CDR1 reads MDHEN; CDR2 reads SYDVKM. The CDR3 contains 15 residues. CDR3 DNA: TGTGCCAGCAACTGGGGACAGGGGGCCCTCGGCGAGCAGTACTTC. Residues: CASNWGQGALGEQYF.

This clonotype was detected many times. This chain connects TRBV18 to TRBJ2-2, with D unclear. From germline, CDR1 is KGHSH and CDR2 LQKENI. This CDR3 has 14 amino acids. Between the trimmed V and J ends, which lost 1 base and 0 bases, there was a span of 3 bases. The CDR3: CASSPRTNTGELFF. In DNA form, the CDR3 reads TGTGCCAGCTCACCACGTACGAACACCGGGGAGCTGTTTTTT. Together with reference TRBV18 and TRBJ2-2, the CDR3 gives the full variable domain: NAGVMQNPRHLVRRRGQEARLRCSPMKGHSHVYWYRQLPEEGLKFMVYLQKENIIDESGMPKERFSAEFPKEGPSILRIQQVVRGDSAAYFCASSPRTNTGELFFGEGSRLTVL.

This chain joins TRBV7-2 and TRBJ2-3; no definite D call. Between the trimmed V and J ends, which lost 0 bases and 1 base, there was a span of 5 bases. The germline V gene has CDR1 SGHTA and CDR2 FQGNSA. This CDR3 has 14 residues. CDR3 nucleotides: TGTGCCAGCAGCTTAGCGGTTGGCACAGATACGCAGTATTTT. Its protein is CASSLAVGTDTQYF.

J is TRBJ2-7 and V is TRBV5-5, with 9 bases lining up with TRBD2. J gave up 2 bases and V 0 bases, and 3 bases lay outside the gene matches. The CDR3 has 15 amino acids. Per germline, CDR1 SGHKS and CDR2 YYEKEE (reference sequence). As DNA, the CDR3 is TGTGCCAGCAGCTTGGTGCCTAGCGGGACCTACGAGCAGTACTTC. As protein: CASSLVPSGTYEQYF. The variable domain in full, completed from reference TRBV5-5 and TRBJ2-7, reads DAGVTQSPTHLIKTRGQQVTLRCSPISGHKSVSWYQQVLGQGPQFIFQYYEKEERGRGNFPDRFSARQFPNYSSELNVNALLLGDSALYLCASSLVPSGTYEQYFGPGTRLTVT.

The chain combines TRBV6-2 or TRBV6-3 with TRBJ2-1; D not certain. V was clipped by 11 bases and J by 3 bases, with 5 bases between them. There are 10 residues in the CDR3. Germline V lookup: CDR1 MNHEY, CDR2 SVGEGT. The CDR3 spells CAAGYNEQFF. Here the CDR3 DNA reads TGTGCCGCTGGCTACAATGAGCAGTTCTTC.

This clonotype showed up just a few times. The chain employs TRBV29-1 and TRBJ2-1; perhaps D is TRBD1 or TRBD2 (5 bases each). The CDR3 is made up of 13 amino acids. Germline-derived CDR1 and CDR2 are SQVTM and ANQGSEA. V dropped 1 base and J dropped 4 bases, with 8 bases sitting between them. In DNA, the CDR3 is TGCAGCGTTGAAGGGGACCGTTACAATGAGCAGTTCTTC. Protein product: CSVEGDRYNEQFF.

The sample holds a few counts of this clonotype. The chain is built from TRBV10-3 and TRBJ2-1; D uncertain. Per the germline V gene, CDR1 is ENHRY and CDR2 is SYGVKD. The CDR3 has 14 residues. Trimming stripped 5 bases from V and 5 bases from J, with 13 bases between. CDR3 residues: CAISPTNPHNEQFF. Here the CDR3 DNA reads TGTGCCATCAGTCCTACCAACCCTCACAATGAGCAGTTCTTC.

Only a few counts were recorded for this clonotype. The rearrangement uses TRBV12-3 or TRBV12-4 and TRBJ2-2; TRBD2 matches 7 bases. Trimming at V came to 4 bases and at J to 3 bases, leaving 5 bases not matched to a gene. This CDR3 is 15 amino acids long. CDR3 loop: CASSYAGVHTGELFF. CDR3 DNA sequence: TGTGCCAGCAGTTATGCGGGAGTGCACACCGGGGAGCTGTTTTTT.

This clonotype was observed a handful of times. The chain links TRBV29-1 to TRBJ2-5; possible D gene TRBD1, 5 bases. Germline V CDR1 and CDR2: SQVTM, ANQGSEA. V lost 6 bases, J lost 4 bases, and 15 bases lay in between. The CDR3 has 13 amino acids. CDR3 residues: CSVLKGWSETQYF. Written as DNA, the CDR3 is TGCAGCGTCCTCAAGGGGTGGTCAGAGACCCAGTACTTC.

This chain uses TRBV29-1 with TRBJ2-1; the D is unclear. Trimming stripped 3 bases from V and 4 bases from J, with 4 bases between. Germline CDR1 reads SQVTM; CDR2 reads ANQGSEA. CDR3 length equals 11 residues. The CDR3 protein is CSVDGYNEQFF. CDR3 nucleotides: TGCAGCGTTGATGGATACAATGAGCAGTTCTTC.

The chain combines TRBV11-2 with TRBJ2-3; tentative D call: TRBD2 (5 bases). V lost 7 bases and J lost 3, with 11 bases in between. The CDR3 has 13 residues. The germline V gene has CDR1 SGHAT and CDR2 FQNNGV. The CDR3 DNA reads TGTGCCAGCATTCGGTCGGGGACAGATACGCAGTATTTT. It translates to CASIRSGTDTQYF.

The CDR3, as DNA: TGCGCCAGCAGCCTTAGGGCGGAATTGAACACCGGGGAGCTGTTTTTT. It encodes CASSLRAELNTGELFF. The chain joins TRBV5-1 to TRBJ2-2; the D is unclear. Germline V CDR1 and CDR2: SGHRS, YFSETQ. V was pared by 4 bases and J by 1 base, with 14 bases between. CDR3 length: 16 residues.